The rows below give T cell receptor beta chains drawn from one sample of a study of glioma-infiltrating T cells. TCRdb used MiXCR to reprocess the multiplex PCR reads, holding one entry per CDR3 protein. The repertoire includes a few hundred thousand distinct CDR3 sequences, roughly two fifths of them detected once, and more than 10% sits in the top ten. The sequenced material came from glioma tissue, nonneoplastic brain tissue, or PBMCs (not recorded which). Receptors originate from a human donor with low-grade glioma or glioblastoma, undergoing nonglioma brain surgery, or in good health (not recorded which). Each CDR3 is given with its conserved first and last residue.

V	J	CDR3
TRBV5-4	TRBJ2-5	CASSLTPWAQETQCF
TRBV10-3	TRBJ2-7	CAISDVGTSDSYEQYF
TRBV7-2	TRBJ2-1	CASSGINEQFF
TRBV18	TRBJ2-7	CASSPGTGGTYEQYF
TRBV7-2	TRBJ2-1	CASSFDLGPYNEQFF
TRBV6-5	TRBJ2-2	CASTPDGGTRELFF
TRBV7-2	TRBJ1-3	CASSPQVPNSGNTIYF
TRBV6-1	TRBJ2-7	CASRDEVETGPNEQYF
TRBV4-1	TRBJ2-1	CASSQDRGVRNEQFF
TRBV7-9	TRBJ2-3	CAISLRLGQGTDTQYF
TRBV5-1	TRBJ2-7	CASRLGREKPYEQYF
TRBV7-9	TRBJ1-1	CASSKQQRTEAFF
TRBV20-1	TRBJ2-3	CSARVGGRTDTQYF
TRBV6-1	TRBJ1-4	CASSEAGSTALEKLFF
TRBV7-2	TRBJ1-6	CASSPTFGGWGSPLHF
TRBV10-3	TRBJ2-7	CAISESRGADYEQYF
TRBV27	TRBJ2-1	CASSSGTSGSGKEQFF
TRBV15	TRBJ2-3	CATSREGATRGTDTQYF
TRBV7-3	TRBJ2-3	CASSSATGTDTQYF
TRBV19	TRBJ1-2	CASSPLGGFGYTF
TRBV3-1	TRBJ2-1	CASSQPILAGGKRNEQFF
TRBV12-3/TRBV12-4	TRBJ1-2	CASSLSREANYGYAF
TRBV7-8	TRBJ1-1	CASSLQGAAVNTEASF
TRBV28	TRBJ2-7	CASSSLGASSYEQYF
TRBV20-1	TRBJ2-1	CSAPGPSYNEQFF
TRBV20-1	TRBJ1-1	CSARDVVGHTEAFF
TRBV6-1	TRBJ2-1	CASSLAGERQFF
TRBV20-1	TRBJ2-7	CSNRDIRRAGEQYF
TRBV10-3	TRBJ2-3	CAISERREETDTQYF
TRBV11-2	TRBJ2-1	CASSLGWLANPVEQFF
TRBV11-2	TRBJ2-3	CASSPGTSGRGSTDTQYF